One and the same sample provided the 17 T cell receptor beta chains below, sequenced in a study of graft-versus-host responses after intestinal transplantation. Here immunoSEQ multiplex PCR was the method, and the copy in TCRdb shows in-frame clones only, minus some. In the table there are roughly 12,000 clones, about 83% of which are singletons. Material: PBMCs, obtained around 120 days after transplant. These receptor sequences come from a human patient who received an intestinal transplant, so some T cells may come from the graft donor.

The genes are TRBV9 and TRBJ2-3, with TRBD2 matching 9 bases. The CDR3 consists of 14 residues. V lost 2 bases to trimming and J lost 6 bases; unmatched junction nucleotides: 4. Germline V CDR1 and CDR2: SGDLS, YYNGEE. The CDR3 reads CASSVASGTDTQYF. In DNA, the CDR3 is TGTGCCAGCAGCGTGGCTAGCGGGACCGATACGCAGTATTTT.

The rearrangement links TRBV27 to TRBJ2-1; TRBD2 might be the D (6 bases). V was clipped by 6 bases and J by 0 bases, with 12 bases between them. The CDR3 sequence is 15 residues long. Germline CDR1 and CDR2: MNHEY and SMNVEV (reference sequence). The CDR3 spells CASSGAGSSYNEQFF. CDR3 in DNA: TGTGCCAGCAGCGGGGCCGGGAGCTCCTACAATGAGCAGTTCTTC.

The CDR3 sequence is CASSPAEASGNHEQFF. In DNA form, the CDR3 reads TGTGCCAGCAGCCCGGCGGAGGCTAGCGGGAACCATGAGCAGTTCTTC. The chain has TRBV5-4 and TRBJ2-1; the match to TRBD2 covers 9 bases. This CDR3 has 16 residues. The germline V gene has CDR1 SGHNT and CDR2 YYREEE (reference sequence). V gave up 4 bases and J gave up 8 bases; unmatched junction bases: 13.

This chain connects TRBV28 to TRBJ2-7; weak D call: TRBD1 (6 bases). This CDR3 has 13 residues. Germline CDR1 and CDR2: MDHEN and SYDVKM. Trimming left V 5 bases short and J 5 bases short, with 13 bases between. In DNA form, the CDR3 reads TGTGCCAGCAGTCTTAGTTCAGGGGACGAGCAGTACTTC. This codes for CASSLSSGDEQYF. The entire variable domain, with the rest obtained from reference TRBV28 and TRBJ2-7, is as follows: DVKVTQSSRYLVKRTGEKVFLECVQDMDHENMFWYRQDPGLGLRLIYFSYDVKMKEKGDIPEGYSVSREKKERFSLILESASTNQTSMYLCASSLSSGDEQYFGPGTRLTVT.

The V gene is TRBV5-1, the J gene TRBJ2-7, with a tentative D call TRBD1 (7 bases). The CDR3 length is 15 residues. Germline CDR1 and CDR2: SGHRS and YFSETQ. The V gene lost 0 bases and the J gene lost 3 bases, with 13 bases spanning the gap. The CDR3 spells CASSLEAGGRYEQYF. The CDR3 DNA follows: TGCGCCAGCAGCTTGGAAGCAGGGGGGCGCTACGAGCAGTACTTC.

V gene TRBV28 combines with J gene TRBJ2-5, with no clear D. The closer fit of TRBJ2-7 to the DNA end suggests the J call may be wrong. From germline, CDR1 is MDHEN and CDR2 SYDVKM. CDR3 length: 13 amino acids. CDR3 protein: CASSLSRPYEQYF. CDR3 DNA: TGTGCCAGCAGTTTATCCAGGCCCTACGAGCAGTACTTC.

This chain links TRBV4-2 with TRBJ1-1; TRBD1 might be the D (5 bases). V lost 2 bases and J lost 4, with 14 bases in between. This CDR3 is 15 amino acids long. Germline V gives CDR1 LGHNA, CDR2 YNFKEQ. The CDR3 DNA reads TGTGCCAGCAGCCAACCCGATGGGGGAGGCACTGAAGCTTTCTTT. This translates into CASSQPDGGGTEAFF.

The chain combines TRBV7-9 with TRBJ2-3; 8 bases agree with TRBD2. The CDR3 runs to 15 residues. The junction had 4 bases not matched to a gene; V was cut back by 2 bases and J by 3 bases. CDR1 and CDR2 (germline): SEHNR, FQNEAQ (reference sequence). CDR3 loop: CASSLFAGGTDTQYF. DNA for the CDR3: TGTGCCAGCAGCTTATTCGCGGGAGGAACAGATACGCAGTATTTT.

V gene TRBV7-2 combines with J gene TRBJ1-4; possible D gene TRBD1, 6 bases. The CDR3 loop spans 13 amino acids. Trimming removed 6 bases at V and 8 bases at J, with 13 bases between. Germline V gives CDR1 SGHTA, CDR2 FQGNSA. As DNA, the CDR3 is TGTGCCAGCAGATCAGGGGCTGAGGAAAAACTGTTTTTT. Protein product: CASRSGAEEKLFF.

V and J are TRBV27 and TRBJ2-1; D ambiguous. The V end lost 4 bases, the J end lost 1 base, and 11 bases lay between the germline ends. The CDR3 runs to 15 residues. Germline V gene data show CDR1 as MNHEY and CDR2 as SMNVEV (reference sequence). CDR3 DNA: TGTGCCAGCAGTTCGGGCGGAACTTCCTACAATGAGCAGTTCTTC. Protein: CASSSGGTSYNEQFF.

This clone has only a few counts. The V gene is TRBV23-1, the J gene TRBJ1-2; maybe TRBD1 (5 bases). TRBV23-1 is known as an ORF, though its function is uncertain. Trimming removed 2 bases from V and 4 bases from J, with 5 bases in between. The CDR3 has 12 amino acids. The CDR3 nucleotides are TGCGCCAGCAGTCAAGGGGGCTATGGCTACACCTTC. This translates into CASSQGGYGYTF.

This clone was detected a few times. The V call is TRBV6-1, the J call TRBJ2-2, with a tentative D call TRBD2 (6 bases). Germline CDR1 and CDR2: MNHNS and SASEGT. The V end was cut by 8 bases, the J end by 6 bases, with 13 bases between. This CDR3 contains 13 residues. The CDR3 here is CASRSGEAGELFF. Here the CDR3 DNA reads TGTGCCAGCCGATCGGGGGAGGCCGGGGAGCTGTTTTTT.

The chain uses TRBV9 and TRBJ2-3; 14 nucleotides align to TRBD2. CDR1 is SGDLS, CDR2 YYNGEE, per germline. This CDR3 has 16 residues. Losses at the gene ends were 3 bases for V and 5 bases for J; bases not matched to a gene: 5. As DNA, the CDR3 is TGTGCCAGCAGCGGAGGACTAGCGGGAGGCGGAGATACGCAGTATTTT. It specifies CASSGGLAGGGDTQYF.

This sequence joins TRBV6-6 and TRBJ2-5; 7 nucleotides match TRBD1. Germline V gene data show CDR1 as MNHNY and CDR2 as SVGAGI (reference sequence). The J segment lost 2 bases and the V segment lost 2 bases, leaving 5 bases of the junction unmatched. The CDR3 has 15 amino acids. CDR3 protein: CASSYDRAKQETQYF. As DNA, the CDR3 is TGTGCCAGCAGTTACGACAGGGCTAAACAAGAGACCCAGTACTTC.

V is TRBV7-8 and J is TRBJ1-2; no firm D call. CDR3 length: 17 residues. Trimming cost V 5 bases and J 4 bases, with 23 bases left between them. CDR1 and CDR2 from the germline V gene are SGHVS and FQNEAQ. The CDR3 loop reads CASSQSPLTRKTYGYTF. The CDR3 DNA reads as TGTGCCAGCAGCCAGTCACCGCTTACCCGAAAGACCTATGGCTACACCTTC.

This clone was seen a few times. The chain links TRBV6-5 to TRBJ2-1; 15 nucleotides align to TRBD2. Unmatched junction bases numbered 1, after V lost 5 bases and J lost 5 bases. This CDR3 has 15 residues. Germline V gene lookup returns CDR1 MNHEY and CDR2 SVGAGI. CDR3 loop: CASSGLAGGDNEQFF. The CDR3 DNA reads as TGTGCCAGCAGTGGACTAGCGGGAGGGGACAATGAGCAGTTCTTC.

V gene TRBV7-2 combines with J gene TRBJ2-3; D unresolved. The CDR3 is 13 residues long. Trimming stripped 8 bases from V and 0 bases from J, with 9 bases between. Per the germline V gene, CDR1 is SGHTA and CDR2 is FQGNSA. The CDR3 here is CASAAYSTDTQYF. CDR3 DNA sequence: TGTGCCAGCGCAGCCTACAGCACAGATACGCAGTATTTT.